Described below is a single T cell receptor (beta chain) sequence and its context. Each recovered donor of Cohort 3 presented with two negative PCRs, clearance, or symptom resolution. The data are from a study of blood T cell repertoires in COVID-19. Study at large: Sites in the United States, Italy and Spain provided acute and convalescent COVID-19 samples. PBMCs, B-cell-depleted T cells, or T cells provided the cDNA or gDNA that made up the material.

Study processing details: Estimates of nucleated cell counts were drawn from the amplification of reference gene primers. The table came from immunoSEQ multiplex PCR; TCRdb's copy has only in-frame clones and leaves some out. V and J calls and clone size follow that table, whereas D and trimming were derived from the DNA. The data show over 200,000 clones, with about 80% seen just once and 1.5% to 2% held by the top ten. The TCR originated in a man aged 55-75 years who had recovered from COVID-19. Sequencing was performed on PBMCs or T cells enriched from blood (not recorded which).

The CDR3 region has the DNA TGTGCCATCAGTGACTTGGTGAGGGAAGAGGGCTATGGCTACACCTTC. Its translation: CAISDLVREEGYGYTF. The chain couples TRBV10-3 to TRBJ1-2, with D uncertain. CDR3 size: 16 residues. Trimming stripped 3 bases from V and 4 bases from J, with 18 bases between. CDR1 and CDR2 (germline): ENHRY, SYGVKD.